The 9 T cell receptor beta chains below come from one sample, sequenced in a study of blood T cells in healthy people across ages. The authors ran a second PCR of about 6 to 11 cycles using a sample-barcoded 5' primer and a J-beta primer mix. TCRdb independently ran MiXCR on the 5' RACE reads; one entry per CDR3 protein. Of 800,000 or so distinct CDR3 sequences in the sample, 25% were seen once. The data also belong to a second study, concerning T cells of mothers and their children.

The specimen was blood. The receptor set was obtained from a boy younger than 18 in good health.

The chain has TRBV28 and TRBJ2-5; TRBD2 matches at 14 bases. Matching the DNA end better, TRBJ2-1 makes the J call doubtful. Per germline, CDR1 MDHEN and CDR2 SYDVKM. The CDR3 spans 18 residues. The CDR3 DNA reads as TGTGCCAGCAGTTTAAGACTAGCGGGAGGGCCGGGCTACAATGAGCAGTTCTTC. Protein: CASSLRLAGGPGYNEQFF.

There are a few counts of this clonotype. V usage is TRBV7-2 and J usage is TRBJ2-5; TRBD2 matches 14 bases. The CDR3 sequence is 19 residues long. Germline-derived CDR1 and CDR2 are SGHTA and FQGNSA. J lost 5 bases, V lost 0 bases, and 11 bases had no gene match. The CDR3 bases are TGTGCCAGCAGCTTAGCGAGGGGGGGACTAGCGGGAGATTGGGAGACCCAGTACTTC. Translated, it gives CASSLARGGLAGDWETQYF.

CDR3 sequence (DNA): TGCAGTGCTAGAGATGTCGGGGGCGCGGAAAACATTCAGTACTTC. Residues: CSARDVGGAENIQYF. The chain has TRBV20-1 and TRBJ2-4; D possibly uses TRBD1 or TRBD2 (6 bases each). The V gene's germline CDR1 is DFQATT and CDR2 SNEGSKA (reference sequence). This CDR3 contains 15 residues. V lost 0 bases, J lost 5 bases, and 14 bases lay in between.

V and J are TRBV28 and TRBJ1-4, with 8 bases fitting TRBD1. The germline gives CDR1 MDHEN, CDR2 SYDVKM. V gave up 4 bases and J gave up 7 bases; unmatched junction bases: 8. The CDR3 is made up of 15 amino acids. The CDR3 sequence: CASSSPGGSGEKLFF. For the CDR3, the DNA is TGTGCCAGCAGTTCCCCAGGGGGCAGTGGTGAAAAACTGTTTTTT.

This chain connects TRBV29-1 to TRBJ2-2; no reliable D call. Between the trimmed V and J ends, which lost 7 bases and 2 bases, there was a span of 8 bases. The germline gives CDR1 SQVTM, CDR2 ANQGSEA. The CDR3 has 12 residues. CDR3 DNA: TGCAGCGGTATACTAAACACCGGGGAGCTGTTTTTT. Protein: CSGILNTGELFF.

The rearrangement uses TRBV20-1 and TRBJ2-3, with D tentatively TRBD2 (5 bases). V gave up 2 bases and J gave up 2 bases, with 14 bases separating them. This CDR3 contains 15 residues. The germline CDR1 and CDR2 sequences are DFQATT and SNEGSKA (reference sequence). This chain's CDR3 is CSARHDYTATDTQYF. CDR3 DNA: TGCAGTGCTAGACATGACTATACGGCCACAGATACGCAGTATTTT.

The chain has TRBV7-9 and TRBJ2-5, with TRBD2 identical over 10 bases. The J segment lost 1 base and the V segment lost 3 bases, leaving 8 bases of the junction unmatched. Germline lookup yields CDR1 SEHNR and CDR2 FQNEAQ (reference sequence). This CDR3 has 17 amino acids. CDR3 protein: CASSLPPTSGAQETQYF. The CDR3 DNA is TGTGCCAGCAGCTTGCCCCCAACTAGCGGGGCCCAAGAGACCCAGTACTTC.

The chain's CDR3 is CASSHRQGETQYF. The CDR3 DNA reads TGCGCCAGCAGCCACAGACAGGGGGAGACCCAGTACTTC. This chain uses TRBV4-3 with TRBJ2-5; 8 bases are a match to TRBD1. After removal of 3 bases from V and 5 bases from J, the junction contained 2 bases not matched to a gene. This CDR3 has 13 amino acids. Germline V gene data show CDR1 as LGHNA and CDR2 as YSLEER.

The rearrangement uses TRBV5-5 and TRBJ1-6; 9 bases are shared with TRBD1. CDR1 is SGHKS and CDR2 is YYEKEE in the germline V gene (reference sequence). After removal of 4 bases from V and 10 bases from J, the junction contained 6 bases not matched to a gene. The CDR3 is 14 residues long. The CDR3 region is CASSRGQGVSPLHF. CDR3 DNA: TGTGCCAGCAGCCGGGGACAGGGAGTCTCACCCCTCCACTTT.